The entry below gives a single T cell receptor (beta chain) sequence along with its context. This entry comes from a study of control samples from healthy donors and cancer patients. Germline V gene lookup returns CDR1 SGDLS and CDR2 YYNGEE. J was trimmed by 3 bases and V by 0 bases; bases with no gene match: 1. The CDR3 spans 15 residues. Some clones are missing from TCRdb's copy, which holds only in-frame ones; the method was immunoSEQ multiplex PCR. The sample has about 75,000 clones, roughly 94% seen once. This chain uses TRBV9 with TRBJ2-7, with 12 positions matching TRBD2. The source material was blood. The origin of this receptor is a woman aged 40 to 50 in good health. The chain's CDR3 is CASSVGLAGVYEQYF. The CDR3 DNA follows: TGTGCCAGCAGCGTAGGACTAGCGGGGGTCTACGAGCAGTACTTC.